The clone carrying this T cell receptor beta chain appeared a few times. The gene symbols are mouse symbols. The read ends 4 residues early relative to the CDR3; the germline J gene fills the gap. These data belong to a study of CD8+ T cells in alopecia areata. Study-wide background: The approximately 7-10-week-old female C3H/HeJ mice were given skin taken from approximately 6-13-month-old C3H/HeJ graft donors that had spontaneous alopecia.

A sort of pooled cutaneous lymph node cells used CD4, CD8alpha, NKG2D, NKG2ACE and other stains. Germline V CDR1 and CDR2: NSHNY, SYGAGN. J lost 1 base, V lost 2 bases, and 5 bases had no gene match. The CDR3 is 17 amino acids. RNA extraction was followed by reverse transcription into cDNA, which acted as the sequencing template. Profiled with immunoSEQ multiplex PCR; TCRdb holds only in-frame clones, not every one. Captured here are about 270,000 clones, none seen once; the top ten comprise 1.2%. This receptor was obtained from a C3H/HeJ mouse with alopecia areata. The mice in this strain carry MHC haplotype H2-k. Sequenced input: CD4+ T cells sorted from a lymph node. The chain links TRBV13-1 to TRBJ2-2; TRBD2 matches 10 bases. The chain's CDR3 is CASSEGRLGGNTGQLYF. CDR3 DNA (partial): TGTGCCAGCAGTGAGGGGCGACTGGGGGGAAACACCGGG.